A single sample is the source of the 28 T cell receptor beta chains below, sequenced in a study of OX40 agonist ivuxolimab in advanced cancers. The method was immunoSEQ multiplex PCR; TCRdb's version includes in-frame clones alone and lacks a portion of them. The sample carries about 76,000 clones, about 88% recorded once. The specimen comprised CD4+ or CD8+ T cells sorted from blood, sampled in a trial of the OX40 agonist ivuxolimab. The receptors were gathered from an adult with an advanced solid tumor such as melanoma, head and neck, liver or kidney cancer.

The chain uses TRBV2 and TRBJ2-5; weak D call: TRBD2 (6 bases). The CDR3 is 13 amino acids. V was shortened by 8 bases and J by 1 base, with 11 bases between the two germline ends. Germline CDR1 SNHLY, CDR2 FYNNEI. The CDR3 here is CASGGWIQETQYF. As DNA, the CDR3 is TGTGCCAGCGGGGGGTGGATCCAAGAGACCCAGTACTTC.

J is TRBJ1-2 and V is TRBV6-6; 8 bases are shared with TRBD1. CDR1 and CDR2 (germline): MNHNY, SVGAGI (reference sequence). The V gene end was trimmed by 5 bases and the J gene end by 4 bases; junction bases not matched to a gene: 0. This CDR3 spans 12 amino acids. In DNA, the CDR3 is TGTGCCAGCAGTGGACAGGGCTATGGCTACACCTTC. Its translation: CASSGQGYGYTF.

V usage is TRBV4-2 and J usage is TRBJ1-4; D not resolved. The CDR3 consists of 15 residues. V shed 1 base and J shed 1 base, with 7 bases lying between them. Germline CDR1 reads LGHNA; CDR2 reads YNFKEQ. CDR3 coding DNA: TGTGCCAGCAGCCAAGGTCTTTTAACTAATGAAAAACTGTTTTTT. Its protein is CASSQGLLTNEKLFF.

V is TRBV5-4 and J is TRBJ2-7; D not resolved. The CDR3 extends over 11 amino acids. The germline V gene has CDR1 SGHNT and CDR2 YYREEE (reference sequence). V lost 3 bases, J lost 5 bases, and 6 bases lay in between. The DNA of the CDR3 is TGTGCCAGCAGCTATCTGAACGAGCAGTACTTC. Translating it yields CASSYLNEQYF. The variable domain in full, with the rest retrieved from reference TRBV5-4 and TRBJ2-7, is ETGVTQSPTHLIKTRGQQVTLRCSSQSGHNTVSWYQQALGQGPQFIFQYYREEENGRGNFPPRFSGLQFPNYSSELNVNALELDDSALYLCASSYLNEQYFGPGTRLTVT.

The chain couples TRBV4-1 to TRBJ2-7; 8 bases are shared with TRBD1. The germline V gene has CDR1 MGHRA and CDR2 YSYEKL. V shed 4 bases, J shed 3 bases, and the junction held 5 bases outside the gene matches. The CDR3 has 14 residues. CDR3 DNA: TGCGCCAGCAGCCCGGGGGACAGGAGCTACGAGCAGTACTTC. Encoded protein: CASSPGDRSYEQYF.

This clone was found a few times. This chain joins TRBV7-2 and TRBJ2-5; a weak D match, TRBD1 (5 bases). Germline CDR1 and CDR2: SGHTA and FQGNSA. Trimming removed 3 bases from V and 5 bases from J, with 13 bases in between. The CDR3 is made up of 14 amino acids. The CDR3 sequence is CASSFGQPGETQYF. The CDR3 DNA sequence: TGTGCCAGCAGCTTCGGGCAGCCAGGGGAGACCCAGTACTTC.

For this clone: Its ends do not fully match the called genes, so a read error is possible. The chain is built from TRBV7-7 and TRBJ2-5; a weak D match, TRBD1 (5 bases). The J call may be wrong; the DNA end is better matched by TRBJ2-7. The CDR3 consists of 14 residues. Germline CDR1 and CDR2: SSHAT and FNYEAQ (reference sequence). The CDR3: CASSLIRQPYEQYF. The CDR3 nucleotides are TGTGCTAGCAGCTTAATTAGACAGCCCTACGAGCAGTACTTC.

This chain uses TRBV6-4 with TRBJ1-5; TRBD1 is a possible D gene (5 bases). V was pared by 4 bases and J by 2 bases, with 15 bases between. The CDR3 loop spans 16 amino acids. The germline gives CDR1 MRHNA, CDR2 SNTAGT. The CDR3 sequence: CASSGLRRGGNQPQHF. The DNA for the CDR3 is TGTGCCAGCAGTGGGCTAAGGAGGGGTGGCAATCAGCCCCAGCATTTT.

This rearrangement joins TRBV5-1 to TRBJ2-7; D is unclear. This CDR3 contains 18 residues. CDR1 is SGHRS and CDR2 is YFSETQ in the germline V gene. V was trimmed by 0 bases and J by 0 bases, leaving 19 bases between them. In DNA, the CDR3 is TGCGCCAGCAGCTTGGCCAGTAACTCGGGCCAGGCCTCCTACGAGCAGTACTTC. As protein: CASSLASNSGQASYEQYF.

The chain is built from TRBV30 and TRBJ2-1; TRBD2 matches 8 bases. The CDR3 loop spans 14 amino acids. Germline V CDR1 and CDR2: GTSNPN, SVGIG (reference sequence). The V and J ends lost 0 bases and 5 bases, in that order; junction bases with no gene match: 3. The CDR3 nucleotides read TGTGCCTGGAGTGTCGGGACTAGAGACAATGAGCAGTTCTTC. It codes for CAWSVGTRDNEQFF. The whole variable domain, filled in from reference TRBV30 and TRBJ2-1, reads SQTIHQWPATLVQPVGSPLSLECTVEGTSNPNLYWYRQAAGRGLQLLFYSVGIGQISSEVPQNLSASRPQDRQFILSSKKLLLSDSGFYLCAWSVGTRDNEQFFGPGTRLTVL.

The rearrangement joins TRBV5-1 to TRBJ2-7; D gene ambiguous. V was pared by 0 bases and J by 2 bases, with 9 bases between. Germline V CDR1 and CDR2: SGHRS, YFSETQ. The CDR3 contains 14 residues. This CDR3 reads CASSLADPTYEQYF. CDR3 DNA sequence: TGCGCCAGCAGCTTGGCTGACCCCACCTACGAGCAGTACTTC. The full variable domain, with the rest looked up from reference TRBV5-1 and TRBJ2-7, is KAGVTQTPRYLIKTRGQQVTLSCSPISGHRSVSWYQQTPGQGLQFLFEYFSETQRNKGNFPGRFSGRQFSNSRSEMNVSTLELGDSALYLCASSLADPTYEQYFGPGTRLTVT.

The chain couples TRBV5-8 to TRBJ2-7; 7 bases agree with TRBD1. Germline V gives CDR1 SGHTS, CDR2 YDEGEE. The CDR3 loop spans 13 amino acids. Unmatched junction bases numbered 2, after V lost 4 bases and J lost 1 base. The CDR3 nucleotides read TGTGCCAGCAGCCTGGGACAGTCCTACGAGCAGTACTTC. Its protein product is CASSLGQSYEQYF.

As regards this clone: Different DNA sequences within this sample yield the same CDR3. The CDR3 DNA is TGTGCCAGCAGTTATGGAGCGGGAGGCGAGCAGTACTTC. Translation gives CASSYGAGGEQYF. The J gene is TRBJ2-7, the V gene TRBV6-5, with 9 bases matching TRBD2. The CDR3 loop spans 13 amino acids. V shed 3 bases, J shed 6 bases, and the junction held 3 bases outside the gene matches. The germline V gene encodes CDR1 MNHEY and CDR2 SVGAGI.

The chain has TRBV19 and TRBJ2-5, with 14 bases aligning to TRBD2. The CDR3 is 15 residues long. V lost 7 bases to trimming and J lost 5 bases; unmatched junction nucleotides: 6. Germline loops: CDR1 LNHDA, CDR2 SQIVND (reference sequence). The DNA of the CDR3 is TGTGCCAGTATAGGGACTAGCGGGAGCCAGGAGACCCAGTACTTC. It specifies CASIGTSGSQETQYF.

This clone was detected once. The chain carries TRBV2 and TRBJ2-3; 7 bases line up with TRBD2. CDR1 SNHLY and CDR2 FYNNEI come from the germline V gene. The CDR3 length is 16 residues. V shed 4 bases, J shed 5 bases, and the junction held 12 bases outside the gene matches. CDR3 in amino acids: CASSVGQGGLGDTQYF. Written as DNA, the CDR3 is TGTGCCAGCAGTGTGGGTCAGGGAGGGCTCGGAGATACGCAGTATTTT. The entire variable domain, with the rest obtained from reference TRBV2 and TRBJ2-3, is as follows: EPEVTQTPSHQVTQMGQEVILRCVPISNHLYFYWYRQILGQKVEFLVSFYNNEISEKSEIFDDQFSVERPDGSNFTLKIRSTKLEDSAMYFCASSVGQGGLGDTQYFGPGTRLTVL.

The chain links TRBV19 to TRBJ2-2; D not certain. Germline CDR1 is LNHDA and CDR2 is SQIVND (reference sequence). The CDR3 contains 12 residues. V shed 10 bases and J shed 6 bases, with 12 bases lying between them. The CDR3 here is CATEDRPGELFF. CDR3 DNA sequence: TGTGCCACCGAGGACCGCCCCGGGGAGCTGTTTTTT. The whole variable domain, remainder taken from reference TRBV19 and TRBJ2-2, is DGGITQSPKYLFRKEGQNVTLSCEQNLNHDAMYWYRQDPGQGLRLIYYSQIVNDFQKGDIAEGYSVSREKKESFPLTVTSAQKNPTAFYLCATEDRPGELFFGEGSRLTVL.

This clone was recorded once. This sequence joins TRBV6-5 and TRBJ2-3, with 7 bases identical to TRBD2. CDR1 is MNHEY and CDR2 is SVGAGI in the germline V gene. This CDR3 is 15 amino acids long. With 2 bases clipped from V and 4 bases from J, the junction kept 6 bases outside the gene matches. As DNA, the CDR3 is TGTGCCAGCAGTTACGCGCAGGGAGGGGCAGATACGCAGTATTTT. The encoded protein is CASSYAQGGADTQYF.

The chain has TRBV4-1 and TRBJ2-5; D possibly uses TRBD1 or TRBD2 (5 bases each). Near its end, the DNA agrees better with TRBJ2-7, so the J call may be wrong. CDR3 length equals 15 residues. The germline CDR1 and CDR2 sequences are MGHRA and YSYEKL. The CDR3 DNA follows: TGCGCCAGCAGCCAATCGGGACCGGCTTACTACGAGCAGTACTTC. Its protein product is CASSQSGPAYYEQYF.

The chain recombines TRBV4-1 with TRBJ2-5, with TRBD2 as a possible D gene (5 bases). Germline-derived CDR1 and CDR2 are MGHRA and YSYEKL. V lost 3 bases and J 2 bases, leaving 10 bases between the germline ends. CDR3 size: 14 residues. CDR3 DNA: TGCGCCAGCAGCCATCAACGGGATCAAGAGACCCAGTACTTC. Translation gives CASSHQRDQETQYF.

The V and J genes are TRBV7-9 and TRBJ2-7, with 8 bases aligning to TRBD2. The CDR3 is 13 residues long. J was trimmed by 5 bases and V by 5 bases; bases with no gene match: 5. The V gene's germline CDR1 is SEHNR and CDR2 FQNEAQ (reference sequence). CDR3 nucleotides: TGTGCCAGCAGCGCCGGGACTAGAAACGAGCAGTACTTC. Its translation is CASSAGTRNEQYF.

A single count supports this clone. The chain is built from TRBV7-8 and TRBJ2-3; D perhaps matches TRBD1 (6 bases). The ends were cut back, 3 bases at V and 0 bases at J, with 16 bases in the middle. The germline gives CDR1 SGHVS, CDR2 FQNEAQ. The CDR3 is made up of 17 amino acids. Here the CDR3 reads CASSLRMGATSTDTQYF. As DNA, the CDR3 is TGTGCCAGCAGCTTGAGGATGGGGGCTACTAGCACAGATACGCAGTATTTT.

The chain recombines TRBV29-1 with TRBJ2-1; 7 nucleotides agree with TRBD2. With V trimmed by 4 bases and J by 7 bases, 10 bases remained unmatched. The CDR3 has 14 amino acids. CDR1 and CDR2 from the germline V gene are SQVTM and ANQGSEA. The CDR3 loop is CSVGGGSLMNEQFF. Written as DNA, the CDR3 is TGCAGCGTTGGTGGCGGGAGTTTGATGAATGAGCAGTTCTTC.

The CDR3 reads CASSDTWTSGTYNEQFF. CDR3 coding DNA: TGTGCCAGCAGCGACACCTGGACTAGCGGGACCTACAATGAGCAGTTCTTC. The gene calls are TRBV9 and TRBJ2-1; TRBD2 matches at 12 bases. The CDR3 contains 17 residues. The V gene end was trimmed by 3 bases and the J gene end by 2 bases; junction bases not matched to a gene: 6. Germline assignment: CDR1 SGDLS and CDR2 YYNGEE.

CDR3 nucleotide sequence: TGTGCCAGCATCCGCCTCGCAGGGGAGGAGACCCAGTACTTC. Residues: CASIRLAGEETQYF. This rearrangement joins TRBV7-8 to TRBJ2-5, with D tentatively TRBD1 (6 bases). The V gene's germline CDR1 is SGHVS and CDR2 FQNEAQ. Trimming removed 7 bases at V and 5 bases at J, with 17 bases between. The CDR3 covers 14 residues.

V is TRBV5-1 and J is TRBJ2-5, with D perhaps matching TRBD1 (7 bases). The length of the CDR3 is 14 residues. V was trimmed by 6 bases and J by 2 bases, leaving 14 bases between them. In germline, CDR1 is SGHRS, CDR2 YFSETQ. In DNA, the CDR3 is TGCGCCAGCACCACAGGGGACTCGCAAGAGACCCAGTACTTC. This gives the protein CASTTGDSQETQYF.

The chain has TRBV5-8 and TRBJ2-5, with a weak D call TRBD2 (5 bases). The DNA end is more similar to TRBJ2-7, so the J call may be wrong. The CDR3 spans 13 residues. CDR1 is SGHTS, CDR2 YDEGEE, per germline. CDR3 sequence: CASSRTPAYEQYF. Here the CDR3 DNA reads TGTGCCAGCAGCCGGACTCCCGCCTACGAGCAGTACTTC.

The V gene is TRBV4-2, the J gene TRBJ2-1; 7 bases align to TRBD2. The CDR3 runs to 15 residues. V shed 7 bases and J 7 bases; nucleotides not matched to a gene: 13. Germline CDR1 is LGHNA and CDR2 is YNFKEQ. CDR3 nucleotide sequence: TGTGCCAGCACCTCAGAGTCGACTAGCTGGAATGAGCAGTTCTTC. It translates to CASTSESTSWNEQFF.

This clone appeared a single time. This sequence joins TRBV10-3 and TRBJ2-5; 7 bases align to TRBD2. The germline gives CDR1 ENHRY, CDR2 SYGVKD. The J segment lost 3 bases and the V segment lost 0 bases, leaving 4 bases of the junction unmatched. This CDR3 is 15 amino acids long. CDR3 sequence (DNA): TGTGCCATCAGTGAGTCGGGAGGGGTTGAAGAGACCCAGTACTTC. It codes for CAISESGGVEETQYF.